The 29 T cell receptor beta chains below were found in one sample sequenced in a study of T-cell memory formation after mild COVID-19. Each CDR3 protein is one row after TCRdb ran MiXCR on the 5' RACE reads. This sample yields some 120,000 distinct CDR3 sequences, of which approximately 5.9% are seen a single time; roughly 2% belongs to the top ten. The material sequenced was PBMCs or a T cell subset sorted from them (not recorded which). The receptors here all came from an adult woman who had mild COVID-19 (a few samples of this study predate the infection). Cell type and time point are not known.

V gene TRBV12-3 or TRBV12-4 combines with J gene TRBJ2-3; 11 bases agree with TRBD2. V shed 5 bases, J shed 6 bases, and the junction held 7 bases outside the gene matches. The CDR3 extends over 15 amino acids. The DNA of the CDR3 is TGTGCCAGCAGTCCCACTAGCGGGAGCGTTGATACGCAGTATTTT. Translating gives CASSPTSGSVDTQYF.

The genes are TRBV6-2 or TRBV6-3 and TRBJ2-1; either TRBD1 or TRBD2 may fit D (7 bases each). V lost 5 bases to trimming and J lost 6 bases, with 20 bases between them. Germline CDR1 MNHEY, CDR2 SVGEGT. The CDR3 runs to 16 residues. The CDR3 here is CASSPRGGGPSNEQFF. DNA of the CDR3: TGTGCCAGCAGTCCCAGGGGGGGAGGGCCTTCCAATGAGCAGTTCTTC.

The chain employs TRBV2 and TRBJ1-2, with 7 nucleotides matching TRBD1. The CDR3 is 15 amino acids. J was trimmed by 2 bases and V by 6 bases; bases with no gene match: 9. The germline CDR1 and CDR2 sequences are SNHLY and FYNNEI. The CDR3: CASSSSRTGNYGYTF. The CDR3 nucleotides are TGTGCCAGCAGCAGTAGTAGGACAGGAAACTATGGCTACACCTTC.

V is TRBV6-2 or TRBV6-3 and J is TRBJ1-1; D remains ambiguous. With 7 bases removed from V and 1 base from J, the gap between germline ends came to 13 bases. Germline CDR1 is MNHEY and CDR2 is SVGEGT. The CDR3 has 14 residues. The chain's CDR3 is CASTRKRGNTEAFF. CDR3 DNA: TGTGCCAGCACCAGGAAACGAGGGAACACTGAAGCTTTCTTT.

This clonotype was seen many times. The chain joins TRBV29-1 to TRBJ2-5; D gene unclear. The germline gives CDR1 SQVTM, CDR2 ANQGSEA. The CDR3 extends over 13 amino acids. V was clipped by 0 bases and J by 2 bases, with 7 bases between them. CDR3: CSVEEWRQETQYF. CDR3 sequence (DNA): TGCAGCGTTGAAGAATGGCGGCAAGAGACCCAGTACTTC.

V gene TRBV11-3 combines with J gene TRBJ2-1; TRBD2 matches 14 bases. This CDR3 contains 19 residues. Germline V gene lookup returns CDR1 SGHNT and CDR2 YENEEA. The ends lost 3 bases at V and 0 bases at J; junction bases unmatched: 7. CDR3 coding DNA: TGTGCCAGCAGCTTCCGGACAGGGACTAGCGGGAGCTCCTACAATGAGCAGTTCTTC. Translation gives CASSFRTGTSGSSYNEQFF.

This clonotype was counted a few times. The chain is built from TRBV10-3 and TRBJ1-1; 8 bases line up with TRBD1. CDR1 is ENHRY and CDR2 is SYGVKD in the germline V gene. The CDR3 has 14 amino acids. CDR3 loop: CAGSGQGLNTEAFF. The CDR3 DNA sequence: TGTGCGGGGTCCGGACAGGGCTTAAACACTGAAGCTTTCTTT.

This clonotype was counted only a few times. CDR3 loop: CASRKGNEQFF. The CDR3 region has the DNA TGTGCCAGCAGAAAGGGGAATGAGCAGTTCTTC. The chain couples TRBV2 to TRBJ2-1; D is possibly TRBD1 (5 bases). CDR1 and CDR2 (germline): SNHLY, FYNNEI. This CDR3 is 11 amino acids long. Trimming left V 6 bases short and J 7 bases short, with 7 bases between.

V and J are TRBV5-4 and TRBJ1-1; TRBD1 matches at 11 bases. Losses at the gene ends were 5 bases for V and 0 bases for J; bases not matched to a gene: 9. Germline CDR1 SGHNT, CDR2 YYREEE (reference sequence). This CDR3 region has 17 residues. The DNA for the CDR3 is TGTGCCAGCAGTTCCCGGGACAGGGGGATCCTGAACACTGAAGCTTTCTTT. Residues: CASSSRDRGILNTEAFF.

This clonotype was detected ten times or more. The chain has TRBV27 and TRBJ2-1; 8 bases are a match to TRBD2. Germline lookup yields CDR1 MNHEY and CDR2 SMNVEV (reference sequence). V lost 1 base, J lost 0 bases, and 5 bases stayed unmatched. The CDR3 contains 17 residues. The CDR3 loop reads CASSLFTSGSSYNEQFF. CDR3 DNA: TGTGCCAGCAGTTTATTCACTAGCGGCAGCTCCTACAATGAGCAGTTCTTC.

This clonotype has a handful of counts. This rearrangement joins TRBV5-5 to TRBJ2-7; 7 nucleotides align to TRBD1. Germline trimming cut 3 bases from V and 3 bases from J; bases unmatched to any gene: 12. The CDR3 has 16 amino acids. Germline CDR1 reads SGHKS; CDR2 reads YYEKEE (reference sequence). The CDR3 sequence is CASSWEYRDRLYEQYF. The CDR3, as DNA: TGTGCCAGCAGCTGGGAATACCGGGACAGACTCTACGAGCAGTACTTC.

This clonotype has at least ten counts. The chain joins TRBV4-1 to TRBJ1-1; 8 bases map to TRBD1. Trimming took 6 bases from V and 1 from J; bases not matched to a gene: 4. This CDR3 comprises 14 residues. Germline V gene sequence: CDR1 MGHRA, CDR2 YSYEKL. CDR3 amino acids: CASRPGQGNTEAFF. CDR3 DNA: TGCGCCAGCAGGCCCGGACAGGGGAACACTGAAGCTTTCTTT.

The chain uses TRBV7-6 and TRBJ1-5, with a tentative D call TRBD1 (5 bases). CDR3 length: 13 residues. Germline values: CDR1 SGHVS, CDR2 FNYEAQ. V lost 4 bases and J lost 5, with 9 bases in between. Written as DNA, the CDR3 is TGTGCCAGCAGCTACGGGACCTATCAGCCCCAGCATTTT. Amino acid sequence: CASSYGTYQPQHF. The variable domain in full, completed from reference TRBV7-6 and TRBJ1-5, reads GAGVSQSPRYKVTKRGQDVALRCDPISGHVSLYWYRQALGQGPEFLTYFNYEAQQDKSGLPNDRFSAERPEGSISTLTIQRTEQRDSAMYRCASSYGTYQPQHFGDGTRLSIL.

This clonotype was recorded at least ten times. V usage is TRBV5-1 and J usage is TRBJ2-3; D is uncertain. The CDR3 is 13 amino acids. Trimming took 6 bases from V and 0 from J, leaving 8 bases between them. Germline V CDR1 and CDR2: SGHRS, YFSETQ. CDR3 bases: TGCGCCAGCACCACTGCTAGCACAGATACGCAGTATTTT. Translating it yields CASTTASTDTQYF.

This sequence joins TRBV6-1 and TRBJ1-4, with a tentative D call TRBD1 (5 bases). In germline, CDR1 is MNHNS, CDR2 SASEGT. The V and J ends lost 2 bases and 5 bases respectively, with 12 bases between them. The CDR3 spans 15 residues. In nucleotides, the CDR3 is TGTGCCAGCAGTGAACGGGGCAGGATGAATGAAAAACTGTTTTTT. Protein product: CASSERGRMNEKLFF.

This clonotype has more than one count but fewer than ten. This chain joins TRBV12-3 or TRBV12-4 and TRBJ2-5, with TRBD2 matching over 12 bases. J lost 7 bases, V lost 2 bases, and 2 bases had no gene match. This CDR3 region has 14 residues. CDR3 DNA sequence: TGTGCCAGCAGTTTAACTAGCGGGGGGCCGACCCAGTACTTC. Translated: CASSLTSGGPTQYF.

The chain links TRBV12-3 or TRBV12-4 to TRBJ1-3; D not certain. There are 17 residues in the CDR3. V lost 1 base and J lost 0, with 13 bases in between. This CDR3 is CASSLVVRLSSGNTIYF. DNA of the CDR3: TGTGCCAGCAGTTTAGTCGTCCGGCTATCCTCTGGAAACACCATATATTTT.

This clonotype was detected ten times or more. An end of the junction differs from the germline gene, which may be a read error. The chain joins TRBV6-5 to TRBJ1-1; D is ambiguous. CDR3 size: 14 residues. Germline V gene sequence: CDR1 MNHEY, CDR2 SVGAGI. DNA of the CDR3: TGTGCCAGCAGTCACTCGACACTCAACACTGAAGCTTTCTTT. Encoded protein: CASSHSTLNTEAFF.

This clonotype has ten or more counts. V is TRBV25-1 and J is TRBJ1-2; D call uncertain. Germline V gives CDR1 MGHDK, CDR2 SYGVNS. The CDR3 totals 12 residues. Trimming left V 7 bases short and J 2 bases short, with 8 bases between. Here the CDR3 DNA reads TGTGCCAGCACGGGAGGAAACTATGGCTACACCTTC. Its translation is CASTGGNYGYTF.

This clonotype was counted between two and nine times. Here the CDR3 DNA reads TGTGCTAGTGGTTTGGCCCGACGAGGGGGCTATGAGCAGTTCTTC. Its translation is CASGLARRGGYEQFF. The V call is TRBV12-5, the J call TRBJ2-1, with TRBD1 identical over 7 bases. The trim removed 1 base at V and 8 bases at J, leaving 8 bases unmatched. CDR3 length: 15 amino acids. CDR1 LGHNT and CDR2 FRNRAP come from the germline V gene.

This clonotype was counted a few times. This chain links TRBV9 with TRBJ2-7, with TRBD2 matching over 12 bases. CDR1 and CDR2 (germline): SGDLS, YYNGEE. Trimming removed 0 bases from V and 11 bases from J; junction bases left unmatched: 6. The CDR3 spans 14 residues. DNA of the CDR3: TGTGCCAGCAGCGTAGAAGAAACTAGCGGGAGGAAGTACTTC. Translated: CASSVEETSGRKYF. The full variable domain, rest sourced from reference TRBV9 and TRBJ2-7, is DSGVTQTPKHLITATGQRVTLRCSPRSGDLSVYWYQQSLDQGLQFLIQYYNGEERAKGNILERFSAQQFPDLHSELNLSSLELGDSALYFCASSVEETSGRKYFGPGTRLTVT.

This clonotype was found many times. V and J are TRBV12-3 or TRBV12-4 and TRBJ2-7, with 12 bases fitting TRBD1. This CDR3 comprises 19 residues. Germline trimming cut 7 bases from V and 0 bases from J; bases unmatched to any gene: 16. This chain's CDR3 is CASTSFFTQGQGASYEQYF. The CDR3 bases are TGTGCCAGCACCTCTTTTTTTACACAGGGACAGGGGGCCTCCTACGAGCAGTACTTC.

The sample holds a few counts of this clonotype. V gene TRBV2 combines with J gene TRBJ1-2, with 8 positions matching TRBD1. Per the germline V gene, CDR1 is SNHLY and CDR2 is FYNNEI. The CDR3 length is 14 residues. Trimming removed 3 bases from V and 7 bases from J; junction bases left unmatched: 7. CDR3 DNA: TGTGCCAGCAGTGATCTGAGACAGGGGACTGGCTACACCTTC. It encodes CASSDLRQGTGYTF.

This clonotype was detected only once. The V gene is TRBV12-3 or TRBV12-4, the J gene TRBJ1-5; D call uncertain. Trimming pared 5 bases from V and 2 bases from J, leaving 7 bases between. There are 13 residues in the CDR3. The CDR3 here is CASSRRGNQPQHF. The CDR3 coding sequence is TGTGCCAGCAGTCGGAGAGGCAATCAGCCCCAGCATTTT.

In this sample, this clonotype turned up a few times. The chain couples TRBV5-1 to TRBJ2-2; D is unresolved. From germline, CDR1 is SGHRS and CDR2 YFSETQ. V was pared by 2 bases and J by 8 bases, with 13 bases between. This CDR3 region has 14 residues. The CDR3 nucleotides read TGCGCCAGCAGCTTCCGTTCTGATAAAGGGGAGCTGTTTTTT. Translating it yields CASSFRSDKGELFF.

The chain couples TRBV10-3 to TRBJ2-1; 9 nucleotides match TRBD2. The CDR3 extends over 16 amino acids. In germline, CDR1 is ENHRY, CDR2 SYGVKD. Trimming cost V 0 bases and J 8 bases; bases outside gene matches: 8. CDR3 bases: TGTGCCATCAGTGAGTCCCTCGGCGGGAGGGCCTATGAGCAGTTCTTC. Encoded protein: CAISESLGGRAYEQFF.

This clonotype was seen a handful of times. The chain has TRBV11-2 and TRBJ2-1; possibly TRBD2 for D (6 bases). CDR3 length: 15 residues. The germline CDR1 and CDR2 sequences are SGHAT and FQNNGV. V dropped 2 bases and J dropped 3 bases, with 11 bases sitting between them. The CDR3 nucleotides read TGTGCCAGCAGCTTACGAGTCGGGGGCTACAATGAGCAGTTCTTC. Translated: CASSLRVGGYNEQFF.

The chain couples TRBV12-3 or TRBV12-4 to TRBJ1-4, with a possible D match to TRBD1 (5 bases). There are 14 residues in the CDR3. Trimming left V 3 bases short and J 8 bases short, with 13 bases between. CDR3 DNA: TGTGCCAGCAGTTTGGCGGGGCCTGGGGAAAAACTGTTTTTT. Encoded protein: CASSLAGPGEKLFF.

This clonotype appeared a few times. V and J are TRBV12-3 or TRBV12-4 and TRBJ1-6; D uncertain. Trimming removed 6 bases at V and 5 bases at J, with 11 bases between. The CDR3 runs 14 residues. CDR3 in DNA: TGTGCCAGCAGGGAGGAGTTCCATAATTCACCCCTCCACTTT. It translates to CASREEFHNSPLHF.